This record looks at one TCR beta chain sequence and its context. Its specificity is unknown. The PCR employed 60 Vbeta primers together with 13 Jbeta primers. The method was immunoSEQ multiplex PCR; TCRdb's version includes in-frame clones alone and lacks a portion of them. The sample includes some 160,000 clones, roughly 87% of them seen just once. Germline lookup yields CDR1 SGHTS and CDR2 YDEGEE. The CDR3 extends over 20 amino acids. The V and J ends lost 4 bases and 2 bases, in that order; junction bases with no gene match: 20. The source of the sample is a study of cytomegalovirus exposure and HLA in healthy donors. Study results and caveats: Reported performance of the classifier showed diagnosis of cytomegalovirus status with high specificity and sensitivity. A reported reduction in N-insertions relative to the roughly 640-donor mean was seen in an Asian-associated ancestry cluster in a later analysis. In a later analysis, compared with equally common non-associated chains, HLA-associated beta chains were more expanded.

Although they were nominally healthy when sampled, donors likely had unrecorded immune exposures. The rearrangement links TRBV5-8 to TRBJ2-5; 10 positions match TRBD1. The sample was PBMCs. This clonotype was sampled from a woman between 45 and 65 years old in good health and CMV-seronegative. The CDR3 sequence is CASSPTGGTGAVPEQETQYF. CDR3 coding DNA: TGTGCCAGCAGCCCCACCGGGGGGACAGGGGCCGTCCCTGAACAAGAGACCCAGTACTTC.